A single sample gave rise to the 8 T cell receptor beta chains below, sequenced in a study of regulatory T cells in long-lasting Graves disease. Stated time point: newly diagnosed GD, antithyroid drugs for less than 3 months. From PBMCs, RNA was extracted and then used to make the TCR library. Investigators prepared the TCR beta libraries by applying iRepertoire HTBI primers and Arm-PCR of CDR3 regions. TCRdb processed the multiplex PCR reads anew with MiXCR; each CDR3 protein has one entry. The table includes about 500,000 distinct CDR3 sequences, 15% to 20% detected once. In addition, the sample was reused for a study of T cells in Graves' hyperthyroidism and ophthalmopathy.

The starting material was peripheral blood mononuclear cells (PBMCs), obtained at new diagnosis, from a patient treated with antithyroid drugs. Receptor source: a man aged 40-55 years with Graves disease.

Only a few counts were recorded for this clonotype. CDR3 residues: CSVVVATGANNEKLFF. DNA for the CDR3: TGCAGCGTTGTTGTGGCGACAGGGGCCAATAATGAAAAACTGTTTTTT. The genes are TRBV29-1 and TRBJ1-4, with 8 positions matching TRBD1. The germline gives CDR1 SQVTM, CDR2 ANQGSEA. The CDR3 sequence is 16 residues long. Trimming took 4 bases from V and 4 from J; bases not matched to a gene: 11. Variable domain in full (rest from reference TRBV29-1 and TRBJ1-4): SAVISQKPSRDICQRGTSLTIQCQVDSQVTMMFWYRQQPGQSLTLIATANQGSEATYESGFVIDKFPISRPNLTFSTLTVSNMSPEDSSIYLCSVVVATGANNEKLFFGSGTQLSVL.

In its sample, this clonotype was seen many times. The rearrangement links TRBV20-1 to TRBJ2-5; no clear D. The CDR3 runs 15 residues. CDR1 is DFQATT and CDR2 is SNEGSKA in the germline V gene (reference sequence). Trimming left V 3 bases short and J 1 base short, with 15 bases between. In DNA form, the CDR3 reads TGCAGTGCTAGTTATAGTTCTGCAGTCCAAGAGACCCAGTACTTC. Protein: CSASYSSAVQETQYF.

There are a few counts of this clonotype. The chain combines TRBV19 with TRBJ1-2, with 8 bases identical to TRBD1. V lost 6 bases and J lost 3; bases outside the gene matches: 3. CDR3 length: 13 amino acids. Per germline, CDR1 LNHDA and CDR2 SQIVND (reference sequence). As DNA, the CDR3 is TGTGCCAGTAGGCCGGGACAGGACTATGGCTACACCTTC. Translation: CASRPGQDYGYTF. Full variable domain (outside the CDR3, taken from reference TRBV19 and TRBJ1-2): DGGITQSPKYLFRKEGQNVTLSCEQNLNHDAMYWYRQDPGQGLRLIYYSQIVNDFQKGDIAEGYSVSREKKESFPLTVTSAQKNPTAFYLCASRPGQDYGYTFGSGTRLTVV.

The chain is built from TRBV6-1 and TRBJ1-4, with D hard to call. Trimming stripped 6 bases from V and 5 bases from J, with 13 bases between. CDR1 MNHNS and CDR2 SASEGT come from the germline V gene. The length of the CDR3 is 14 residues. The CDR3 region has the DNA TGTGCCAGCAGCGAATCAGGCCTCAATGAAAAACTGTTTTTT. This encodes CASSESGLNEKLFF.

The J gene is TRBJ2-7, the V gene TRBV12-3 or TRBV12-4; D ambiguous. This CDR3 is 13 amino acids long. Trimming cost V 1 base and J 3 bases, with 7 bases left between them. This chain's CDR3 is CASSLVILYEQYF. For the CDR3, the DNA is TGTGCCAGCAGTTTAGTCATCCTCTACGAGCAGTACTTC.

This clonotype appeared a few times. The rearrangement joins TRBV7-6 to TRBJ2-3; possibly TRBD2 for D (5 bases). Trimming removed 1 base at V and 2 bases at J, with 13 bases between. Germline loops: CDR1 SGHVS, CDR2 FNYEAQ. The CDR3 totals 16 residues. The CDR3 DNA reads as TGTGCCAGCAGCTTAGGCGGCGGGCGACCCACAGATACGCAGTATTTT. This codes for CASSLGGGRPTDTQYF.

The V and J genes are TRBV5-1 and TRBJ2-1; 10 nucleotides line up with TRBD2. The CDR3 runs to 15 residues. CDR1 is SGHRS, CDR2 YFSETQ, per germline. Trimming cost V 0 bases and J 8 bases; bases outside gene matches: 5. This CDR3 is CASSLVVAGGYEQFF. DNA of the CDR3: TGCGCCAGCAGCTTGGTGGTAGCGGGGGGTTATGAGCAGTTCTTC. Looking up the rest from reference TRBV5-1 and TRBJ2-1 gives the full variable domain: KAGVTQTPRYLIKTRGQQVTLSCSPISGHRSVSWYQQTPGQGLQFLFEYFSETQRNKGNFPGRFSGRQFSNSRSEMNVSTLELGDSALYLCASSLVVAGGYEQFFGPGTRLTVL.

This clonotype was detected ten times or more. V usage is TRBV3-1 and J usage is TRBJ2-1, with D possibly TRBD2 on 6 matching bases. The V end was cut by 0 bases, the J end by 3 bases, with 9 bases between. The CDR3 spans 15 residues. CDR1 is LGHDT, CDR2 YNNKEL, per germline (reference sequence). The CDR3 DNA reads as TGTGCCAGCAGCCAAGACCCGGGGGACTACAATGAGCAGTTCTTC. As protein: CASSQDPGDYNEQFF.